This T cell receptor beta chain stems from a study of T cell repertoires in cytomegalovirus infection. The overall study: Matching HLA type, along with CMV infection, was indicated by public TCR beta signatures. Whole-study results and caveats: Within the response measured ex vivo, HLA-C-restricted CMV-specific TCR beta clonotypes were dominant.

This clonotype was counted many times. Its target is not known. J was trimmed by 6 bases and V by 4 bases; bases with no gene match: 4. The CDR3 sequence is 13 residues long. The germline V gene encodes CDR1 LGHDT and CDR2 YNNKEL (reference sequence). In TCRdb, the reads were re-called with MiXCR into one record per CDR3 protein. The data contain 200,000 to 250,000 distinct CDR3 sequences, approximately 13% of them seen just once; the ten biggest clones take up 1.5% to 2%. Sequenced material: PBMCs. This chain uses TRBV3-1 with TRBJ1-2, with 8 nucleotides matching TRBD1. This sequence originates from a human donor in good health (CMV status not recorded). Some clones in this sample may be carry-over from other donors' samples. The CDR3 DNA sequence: TGTGCCAGCAGCCCCTGGACAGGGAATGGCTACACCTTC. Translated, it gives CASSPWTGNGYTF. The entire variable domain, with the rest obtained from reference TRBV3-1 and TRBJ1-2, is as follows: DTAVSQTPKYLVTQMGNDKSIKCEQNLGHDTMYWYKQDSKKFLKIMFSYNNKELIINETVPNRFSPKSPDKAHLNLHINSLELGDSAVYFCASSPWTGNGYTFGSGTRLTVV.